This TCR beta chain was sequenced in a study of CD8 T cells in Susac syndrome. Trimming took 4 bases from V and 1 from J; bases not matched to a gene: 11. Germline CDR1 GTSNPN, CDR2 SVGIG (reference sequence). This CDR3 contains 17 residues. Random hexamers served to reverse transcribe roughly 0.5 to 1 ug RNA. One entry per CDR3 protein, called by TCRdb with MiXCR from the immunoSEQ multiplex PCR reads. The sample lists some 190,000 distinct CDR3 sequences, 94% seen once, with around 0.15% in the top ten. The chain combines TRBV30 with TRBJ2-3; the match to TRBD2 covers 10 bases. The sequence was obtained from a human donor with Susac syndrome. Sequences were obtained from CD4+ T cells from PBMCs. CDR3 bases: TGTGCCTGGAAAAGGGAGCGGGGGGGCATTGGCACAGATACGCAGTATTTT. Its protein is CAWKRERGGIGTDTQYF.